The rows below give T cell receptor beta chains drawn from one sample of a study of cytomegalovirus exposure and HLA in healthy donors. Method: immunoSEQ multiplex PCR; TCRdb's copy keeps in-frame clones and lacks some. The table has about 220,000 clones, less than 85% seen once; the top ten hold 0.63%. Source material: PBMCs. The receptors stem from a man between 18 and 29 years old in good health and CMV-seronegative. The CDR3 runs from the conserved cysteine through the conserved F or W. The D gene is left open where the match is weak. Clone size, where shown, is once, few, many, or a class for clones that have expanded.

d_call clone_size j_call v_call cdr3_aa cdr3_nt
NA NA TRBJ1-1 TRBV6-5 CASSYLRIPPNTEAFF TGTGCCAGCAGTTACTTGCGAATTCCACCCAACACTGAAGCTTTCTTT
TRBD1 NA TRBJ2-3 TRBV2 CASSETGGKTDTQYF TGTGCCAGCAGTGAAACAGGGGGAAAGACAGATACGCAGTATTTT
TRBD1 few TRBJ1-3 TRBV6-5 CASKKQGLSGNTIYF TGTGCCAGTAAGAAACAGGGGCTGTCTGGAAACACCATATATTTT
TRBD2 few TRBJ2-7 TRBV4-1 CASSRGTSGTLTYEQYF TGCGCCAGCAGCCGGGGGACTAGCGGGACCCTTACCTACGAGCAGTACTTC
TRBD1 NA TRBJ1-2 TRBV2 CASRKTGGDYGYTF TGTGCCAGCAGGAAGACAGGGGGCGATTATGGCTACACCTTC
TRBD1 NA TRBJ2-7 TRBV2 CASSNRQGLAEQYF TGTGCCAGCAGTAACCGACAGGGGCTGGCCGAGCAGTACTTC
TRBD2 NA TRBJ2-7 TRBV28 CASSRTAGGPLYEQYF TGTGCCAGCAGTCGCACGGCGGGAGGGCCCCTCTACGAGCAGTACTTC
TRBD1 NA TRBJ2-7 TRBV7-2 CASSETGTGVGEQYF TGTGCCAGCAGCGAGACCGGGACAGGGGTGGGCGAGCAGTACTTC
TRBD1 NA TRBJ2-1 TRBV6-1 CASSEGTGGYNEQFF TGTGCCAGCAGTGAAGGGACAGGGGGCTACAATGAGCAGTTCTTC
NA NA TRBJ1-4 TRBV2 CASSNAGATNEKLFF TGTGCCAGCAGCAACGCAGGGGCAACTAATGAAAAACTGTTTTTT
TRBD1 NA TRBJ2-1 TRBV5-1 CASSHPQGASEQFF TGCGCCAGCAGCCATCCACAGGGGGCAAGCGAGCAGTTCTTC
TRBD2 few TRBJ2-5 TRBV5-1 CASSRAGGPGETQYF TGCGCCAGCAGCAGAGCGGGAGGGCCGGGAGAGACCCAGTACTTC
TRBD2 NA TRBJ2-7 TRBV5-4 CASSLGLAGSSYEQYF TGTGCCAGCAGCTTGGGCCTAGCGGGGAGCTCCTACGAGCAGTACTTC
TRBD2 NA TRBJ2-1 TRBV7-9 CASSSPLTSGGYNEQFF TGTGCCAGCAGCTCCCCGTTGACTAGCGGGGGATACAATGAGCAGTTCTTC
TRBD1 NA TRBJ2-5 TRBV27 CASSPPRQGIETQYF TGTGCCAGCAGTCCCCCGCGACAGGGAATCGAGACCCAGTACTTC
TRBD1 NA TRBJ1-2 TRBV6-1 CASSEAQRQGGGYTF TGTGCCAGCAGTGAAGCCCAAAGACAGGGCGGAGGCTACACCTTC
NA NA TRBJ2-7 TRBV27 CASSHRGPYEQYF TGTGCCAGCAGTCACCGTGGGCCATACGAGCAGTACTTC
NA NA TRBJ2-3 TRBV2 CASSGNRDTQYF TGTGCCAGCAGTGGGAACAGAGATACGCAGTATTTT
TRBD2 NA TRBJ2-7 TRBV30 CALSGRTTYEQYF TGTGCCTTGAGCGGGAGGACTACCTACGAGCAGTACTTC
TRBD2 NA TRBJ2-1 TRBV4-2 CASSQGWREGRNEQFF TGTGCCAGCAGCCAAGGATGGCGGGAGGGCCGGAATGAGCAGTTCTTC
NA NA TRBJ2-7 TRBV6-5 CASSYQGSSEQYF TGTGCCAGCAGTTACCAGGGGTCTAGCGAGCAGTACTTC
NA NA TRBJ2-7 TRBV5-3 CARSRVGTRNSYEQYF TGTGCCAGAAGCAGAGTAGGGACACGGAATTCCTACGAGCAGTACTTC
NA NA TRBJ1-1 TRBV2 CASSGPGNPEAFF TGTGCCAGCAGTGGTCCGGGGAATCCTGAAGCTTTCTTT
NA NA TRBJ2-1 TRBV19 CASSIEGGFNEQFF TGTGCCAGTAGTATAGAGGGGGGTTTCAATGAGCAGTTCTTC
NA NA TRBJ2-7 TRBV27 CASSPRTLYEQYF TGTGCCAGCAGTCCCCGCACCCTATACGAGCAGTACTTC
NA NA TRBJ1-4 TRBV6-5 CASSFRLSSAGEKLFF TGTGCCAGCAGTTTTCGTCTGAGTTCCGCGGGGGAAAAACTGTTTTTT
TRBD1 NA TRBJ2-3 TRBV6-5 CASSTPGQGNTQYF TGTGCCAGCAGTACGCCGGGACAGGGAAATACGCAGTATTTT
TRBD1 once TRBJ1-4 TRBV28 CASSGDSSRKLFF TGTGCCAGCAGTGGGGACAGCTCAAGAAAACTGTTTTTT
TRBD2 NA TRBJ2-7 TRBV5-1 CASSLASSGFSYEQYF TGCGCCAGCAGCTTGGCCAGTAGCGGGTTCTCCTACGAGCAGTACTTC
TRBD1 NA TRBJ1-5 TRBV10-3 CAIGGTDSNQPQHF TGTGCCATCGGGGGGACAGATAGCAATCAGCCCCAGCATTTT
TRBD2 NA TRBJ2-7 TRBV28 CASSLSTSLYEQYF TGTGCCAGCAGTCTGTCGACTAGCCTCTACGAGCAGTACTTC
TRBD2 NA TRBJ2-1 TRBV27 CASSPGTSGRYYNEQFF TGTGCCAGCAGCCCCGGGACTAGCGGGAGGTATTACAATGAGCAGTTCTTC
NA NA TRBJ1-1 TRBV7-2 CASSLAGGPEGREAFF TGTGCCAGCAGCTTAGCCGGGGGGCCAGAGGGGAGAGAAGCTTTCTTT
NA few TRBJ1-2 TRBV30 CAWSVFSFYGYTF TGTGCCTGGAGTGTATTTAGTTTCTATGGCTACACCTTC
NA NA TRBJ1-4 TRBV5-1 CASSLGGLDEKLFF TGCGCCAGCAGCTTGGGGGGGCTCGATGAAAAACTGTTTTTT
NA NA TRBJ1-3 TRBV6-5 CASSTPGSGNTIYF TGTGCCAGCAGCACCCCAGGGTCTGGAAACACCATATATTTT